This T cell receptor (beta chain) comes out of a study of identical twins. Overall study findings and caveats: Out-of-frame TCR alpha sharing in monozygotic twins exceeded recombination model predictions. Weaker excess sharing between twins was seen in beta out-of-frame sequences.

The V gene lost 1 base and the J gene lost 7 bases, with 8 bases spanning the gap. This CDR3 region has 13 residues. The V gene's germline CDR1 is MNHEY and CDR2 SVGEGT. Healthy Caucasians supplied all donations. At least ten counts were recorded for this clonotype. Its target is not known. TCRdb used MiXCR to reprocess the 5' RACE reads, holding one entry per CDR3 protein. The table lists roughly 570,000 distinct CDR3 sequences, 9.5% to 10% of them singletons, with 2.5% to 3.5% in the top ten. This sample also appeared in a second study, on yellow fever vaccine responses in identical twins. Per that paper: Twins showed a vaccine T cell response that reportedly seemed partly convergent, partly personalized.

The receptor was derived from a woman aged 18-29 years in good health. The J gene is TRBJ2-1, the V gene TRBV6-2 or TRBV6-3; unclear D gene. The sample consisted of PBMCs. The CDR3 here is CASSYLIQNEQFF. CDR3 nucleotide sequence: TGTGCCAGCAGTTACTTGATTCAGAATGAGCAGTTCTTC.